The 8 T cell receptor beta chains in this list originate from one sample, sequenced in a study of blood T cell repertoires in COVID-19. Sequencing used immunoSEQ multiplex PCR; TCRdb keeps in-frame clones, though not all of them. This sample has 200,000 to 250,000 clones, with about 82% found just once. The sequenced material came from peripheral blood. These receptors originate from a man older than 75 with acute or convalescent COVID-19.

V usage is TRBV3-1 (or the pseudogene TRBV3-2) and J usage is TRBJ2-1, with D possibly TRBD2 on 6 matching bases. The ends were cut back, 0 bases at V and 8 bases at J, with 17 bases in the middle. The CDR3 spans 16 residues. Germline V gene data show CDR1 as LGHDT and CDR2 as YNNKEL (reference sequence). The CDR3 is CASSQEAREVSYEQFF. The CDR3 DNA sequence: TGTGCCAGCAGCCAAGAAGCCAGGGAGGTTTCGTATGAGCAGTTCTTC.

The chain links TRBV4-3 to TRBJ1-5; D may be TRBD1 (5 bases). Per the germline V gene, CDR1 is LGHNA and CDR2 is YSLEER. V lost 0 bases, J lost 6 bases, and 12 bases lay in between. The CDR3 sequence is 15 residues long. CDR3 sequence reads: CASSQDPQGGQPQHF. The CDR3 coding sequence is TGCGCCAGCAGCCAAGATCCCCAGGGAGGTCAGCCCCAGCATTTT.

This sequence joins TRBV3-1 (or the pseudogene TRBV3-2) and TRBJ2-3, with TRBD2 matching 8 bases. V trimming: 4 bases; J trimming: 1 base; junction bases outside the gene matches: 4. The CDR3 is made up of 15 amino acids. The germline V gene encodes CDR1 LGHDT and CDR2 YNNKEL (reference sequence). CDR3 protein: CASSPTGGGTDTQYF. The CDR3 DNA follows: TGTGCCAGCAGCCCTACGGGGGGGGGCACAGATACGCAGTATTTT.

The CDR3 here is CASTDLLGHNEQFF. The CDR3 DNA sequence: TGTGCCAGCACCGACTTATTGGGGCACAATGAGCAGTTCTTC. This chain links TRBV9 with TRBJ2-1, with D possibly matching TRBD1 (5 bases). The germline gives CDR1 SGDLS, CDR2 YYNGEE. V dropped 6 bases and J dropped 5 bases, with 15 bases sitting between them. This CDR3 has 14 residues.

The DNA for the CDR3 is TGTGCCAGCAGCCCGACAGGTGTCTACGAGCAGTACTTC. Translated: CASSPTGVYEQYF. The chain employs TRBV13 and TRBJ2-7; D perhaps matches TRBD1 (6 bases). CDR1 is PRHDT, CDR2 FYEKMQ, per germline (reference sequence). V was clipped by 5 bases and J by 3 bases, with 11 bases between them. There are 13 residues in the CDR3.

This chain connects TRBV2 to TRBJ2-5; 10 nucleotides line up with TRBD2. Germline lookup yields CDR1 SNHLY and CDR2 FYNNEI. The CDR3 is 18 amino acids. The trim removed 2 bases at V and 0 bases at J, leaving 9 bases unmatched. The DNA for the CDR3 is TGTGCCAGCAGTGAAAGGGCTAGCGGGAGACTCCACCAAGAGACCCAGTACTTC. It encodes CASSERASGRLHQETQYF.

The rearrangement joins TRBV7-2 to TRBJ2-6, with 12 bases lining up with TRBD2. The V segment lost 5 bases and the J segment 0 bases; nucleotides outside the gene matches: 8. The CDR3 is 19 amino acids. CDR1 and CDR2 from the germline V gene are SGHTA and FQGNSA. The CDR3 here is CASSRRTSGISSGANVLTF. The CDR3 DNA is TGTGCCAGCAGCCGCAGGACTAGCGGGATTTCCTCTGGGGCCAACGTCCTGACTTTC.

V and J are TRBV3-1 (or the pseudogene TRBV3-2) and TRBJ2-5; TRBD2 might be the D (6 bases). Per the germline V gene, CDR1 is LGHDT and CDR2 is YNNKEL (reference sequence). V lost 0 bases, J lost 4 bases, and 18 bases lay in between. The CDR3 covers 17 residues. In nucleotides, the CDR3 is TGTGCCAGCAGCCAAGATGGGTCGGGAGAACTCAGAGAGACCCAGTACTTC. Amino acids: CASSQDGSGELRETQYF.